A single sample is the source of the 32 T cell receptor beta chains below, sequenced in a study of shared clonotypes between healthy human individuals. The data were produced by immunoSEQ multiplex PCR, yet TCRdb's version contains in-frame clones alone and is incomplete. The table shows millions of clones, with about 95% occurring only once. Specimen: naive CD4+ T cells sorted from blood. This sample's subset: CD45RA+ positively selected. The source of these receptors is a man aged 18 to 30 in good health.

The chain uses TRBV5-1 and TRBJ1-4; 9 bases align to TRBD1. J gave up 7 bases and V 0 bases, and 7 bases lay outside the gene matches. This CDR3 has 16 amino acids. CDR1 SGHRS and CDR2 YFSETQ come from the germline V gene. The CDR3 DNA is TGCGCCAGCAGCTTGGGTCCGGGACAGGGAGTTGAAAAACTGTTTTTT. It specifies CASSLGPGQGVEKLFF. The whole variable domain, filled in from reference TRBV5-1 and TRBJ1-4, reads KAGVTQTPRYLIKTRGQQVTLSCSPISGHRSVSWYQQTPGQGLQFLFEYFSETQRNKGNFPGRFSGRQFSNSRSEMNVSTLELGDSALYLCASSLGPGQGVEKLFFGSGTQLSVL.

This clone was picked up one time. J is TRBJ2-3 and V is TRBV25-1; no reliable D call. Germline-derived CDR1 and CDR2 are MGHDK and SYGVNS. The CDR3 length is 12 residues. The V and J ends lost 5 bases and 3 bases respectively, with 6 bases between them. The CDR3 here is CASSHATDTQYF. Here the CDR3 DNA reads TGTGCCAGCAGTCACGCGACAGATACGCAGTATTTT.

V is TRBV18 and J is TRBJ1-6; D remains unclear. This CDR3 has 16 residues. V shed 2 bases and J shed 6 bases, with 14 bases lying between them. Per germline, CDR1 KGHSH and CDR2 LQKENI. The CDR3 is CASSPERLLGNSPLHF. The CDR3 bases are TGTGCCAGCTCACCAGAGCGGCTCCTGGGTAATTCACCCCTCCACTTT.

V usage is TRBV30 and J usage is TRBJ2-3, with TRBD2 as a possible D gene (6 bases). This CDR3 is built from 16 residues. V lost 0 bases, J lost 0 bases, and 13 bases lay in between. Germline V CDR1 and CDR2: GTSNPN, SVGIG (reference sequence). CDR3 in amino acids: CAWSVPPGGSTDTQYF. CDR3 DNA sequence: TGTGCCTGGAGTGTACCCCCCGGAGGGAGCACAGATACGCAGTATTTT.

The J gene is TRBJ2-1, the V gene TRBV5-1; 8 bases map to TRBD1. The CDR3 contains 16 residues. V gave up 4 bases and J gave up 2 bases; unmatched junction bases: 8. The V gene's germline CDR1 is SGHRS and CDR2 YFSETQ. CDR3 DNA: TGCGCCAGCAGCAAGTCACAGGGGGGCGCCTACAATGAGCAGTTCTTC. Translated: CASSKSQGGAYNEQFF.

The CDR3 DNA is TGCGCCAGCAGCTCGCAGAACCCAGGGGGAACTAATGAAAAACTGTTTTTT. Its translation is CASSSQNPGGTNEKLFF. The chain links TRBV5-1 to TRBJ1-4; 7 nucleotides align to TRBD1. The J segment lost 1 base and the V segment lost 3 bases, leaving 9 bases of the junction unmatched. This CDR3 region has 17 residues. Germline V lookup: CDR1 SGHRS, CDR2 YFSETQ.

The CDR3 protein is CASSSAGTSGYNEQFF. As DNA, the CDR3 is TGCGCCAGCAGCTCCGCTGGGACTAGCGGTTACAATGAGCAGTTCTTC. The V gene is TRBV5-1, the J gene TRBJ2-1; 11 bases match TRBD2. From germline, CDR1 is SGHRS and CDR2 YFSETQ. V shed 3 bases and J 4 bases; nucleotides not matched to a gene: 6. The CDR3 spans 16 residues.

This sequence joins TRBV10-3 and TRBJ2-7; D gene unclear. Trimming cost V 0 bases and J 6 bases, with 9 bases left between them. The CDR3 extends over 13 amino acids. Germline V lookup: CDR1 ENHRY, CDR2 SYGVKD. CDR3 residues: CAISESSDREQYF. CDR3 nucleotides: TGTGCCATCAGTGAGTCTTCGGACCGCGAGCAGTACTTC.

A note on this clone: At the DNA level, this CDR3 is encoded by other sequences in the same sample as well. The CDR3 coding sequence is TGCGCCAGCAGCCCGGGACTAGCGGGAGTTGATACGCAGTATTTT. It specifies CASSPGLAGVDTQYF. The gene calls are TRBV5-1 and TRBJ2-3; 14 bases agree with TRBD2. V gave up 4 bases and J gave up 6 bases; unmatched junction bases: 4. The CDR3 length is 15 residues. From germline, CDR1 is SGHRS and CDR2 YFSETQ. Full variable domain (rest looked up from reference TRBV5-1 and TRBJ2-3): KAGVTQTPRYLIKTRGQQVTLSCSPISGHRSVSWYQQTPGQGLQFLFEYFSETQRNKGNFPGRFSGRQFSNSRSEMNVSTLELGDSALYLCASSPGLAGVDTQYFGPGTRLTVL.

The chain joins TRBV28 to TRBJ2-7; 10 nucleotides agree with TRBD2. Trimming at V came to 8 bases and at J to 11 bases, leaving 9 bases not matched to a gene. This CDR3 has 12 amino acids. Germline CDR1 MDHEN, CDR2 SYDVKM. The CDR3 spells CASWGLAGDKYF. The CDR3 nucleotides are TGTGCCAGCTGGGGGCTAGCGGGGGATAAGTACTTC. Drawing the rest from reference TRBV28 and TRBJ2-7, the complete variable domain is DVKVTQSSRYLVKRTGEKVFLECVQDMDHENMFWYRQDPGLGLRLIYFSYDVKMKEKGDIPEGYSVSREKKERFSLILESASTNQTSMYLCASWGLAGDKYFGPGTRLTVT.

The chain has TRBV27 and TRBJ1-2; D is unresolved. The CDR3 has 15 amino acids. V lost 2 bases, J lost 0 bases, and 10 bases lay in between. Germline assignment: CDR1 MNHEY and CDR2 SMNVEV (reference sequence). The CDR3 region has the DNA TGTGCCAGCAGTTTAAAGGGCACCTCTAACTATGGCTACACCTTC. This translates into CASSLKGTSNYGYTF.

This sequence joins TRBV6-6 and TRBJ2-2; unclear D gene. V was trimmed by 7 bases and J by 1 base, leaving 13 bases between them. Germline V gene lookup returns CDR1 MNHNY and CDR2 SVGAGI (reference sequence). The CDR3 consists of 15 residues. The CDR3 bases are TGTGCCAGCACCCAAATGGGCGGGAACACCGGGGAGCTGTTTTTT. It specifies CASTQMGGNTGELFF.

As regards this clone: The same CDR3 arises from other DNA sequences in this sample as well. The CDR3 reads CASSPGQGLEQYF. The CDR3 bases are TGTGCCAGCTCACCGGGACAGGGGCTCGAGCAGTACTTC. The rearrangement joins TRBV18 to TRBJ2-7; 10 positions agree with TRBD1. Germline V gene data show CDR1 as KGHSH and CDR2 as LQKENI. The V gene end was trimmed by 3 bases and the J gene end by 6 bases; junction bases not matched to a gene: 2. The CDR3 length is 13 residues.

The V and J genes are TRBV7-6 and TRBJ1-5; unclear D gene. This CDR3 spans 12 amino acids. Germline lookup yields CDR1 SGHVS and CDR2 FNYEAQ. Trimming took 2 bases from V and 9 from J, leaving 8 bases between them. The chain's CDR3 is CASSLILGPQHF. CDR3 in DNA: TGTGCCAGCAGCTTAATTCTAGGGCCCCAGCATTTT.

The chain employs TRBV9 and TRBJ2-1; 7 bases align to TRBD1. Germline values: CDR1 SGDLS, CDR2 YYNGEE. This CDR3 region has 14 residues. Unmatched junction bases numbered 7, after V lost 6 bases and J lost 4 bases. CDR3 protein: CASNPGQSYNEQFF. In DNA, the CDR3 is TGTGCCAGCAACCCGGGACAGTCATACAATGAGCAGTTCTTC.

This clone was seen only a few times. The chain couples TRBV4-3 to TRBJ2-5; maybe TRBD2 (5 bases). The end of the DNA is better explained by TRBJ2-7, so the J call may be wrong. This CDR3 contains 15 residues. Germline lookup yields CDR1 LGHNA and CDR2 YSLEER. CDR3: CASSQGYGEWNEQYF. Here the CDR3 DNA reads TGCGCCAGCAGCCAAGGTTACGGGGAGTGGAACGAGCAGTACTTC.

The V call is TRBV6-6, the J call TRBJ1-1; 8 bases agree with TRBD1. The CDR3 loop spans 16 amino acids. V dropped 7 bases and J dropped 5; count of bases not matched to a gene: 15. Germline CDR1 MNHNY, CDR2 SVGAGI (reference sequence). The CDR3: CASTVMGGQGGTEAFF. The CDR3 bases are TGTGCCAGCACCGTTATGGGCGGACAGGGAGGGACTGAAGCTTTCTTT.

With respect to this clone: This CDR3 is also generated by other DNA sequences in the sample. V and J are TRBV10-3 and TRBJ2-7; 7 bases are a match to TRBD1. Trimming took 5 bases from V and 3 from J; bases not matched to a gene: 4. CDR1 and CDR2 (germline): ENHRY, SYGVKD. The CDR3 covers 13 residues. CDR3 region: CAISTTGNYEQYF. CDR3 in DNA: TGTGCCATCAGTACGACAGGGAACTACGAGCAGTACTTC.

The rearrangement uses TRBV7-9 and TRBJ1-6; D is unclear. This CDR3 contains 15 residues. Trimming shortened V by 6 bases and J by 7 bases, and 16 bases separated the two germline ends. CDR1 and CDR2 (germline): SEHNR, FQNEAQ (reference sequence). CDR3 DNA: TGTGCCAGCAGATCCGACGTTTCGGCCAATTCACCCCTCCACTTT. It specifies CASRSDVSANSPLHF.

The chain is built from TRBV6-1 and TRBJ1-2; D remains ambiguous. The germline V gene has CDR1 MNHNS and CDR2 SASEGT. V lost 10 bases and J 6 bases, leaving 12 bases between the germline ends. The CDR3 has 11 residues. CDR3 coding DNA: TGTGCCACCGCAGCCGCTCATGGCTACACCTTC. Amino acids: CATAAAHGYTF.

This clone was observed once. Other DNA sequences of this sample code for an identical CDR3. The V gene is TRBV7-2, the J gene TRBJ2-5; possible D gene TRBD1, 6 bases. The CDR3 extends over 14 amino acids. The germline V gene has CDR1 SGHTA and CDR2 FQGNSA. Trimming pared 4 bases from V and 1 base from J, leaving 10 bases between. The CDR3 here is CASSSQGSQETQYF. The CDR3 region has the DNA TGTGCCAGCAGCTCACAGGGTTCCCAAGAGACCCAGTACTTC.

The rearrangement joins TRBV6-4 to TRBJ1-6; D is perhaps TRBD1 (5 bases). Germline lookup yields CDR1 MRHNA and CDR2 SNTAGT. V lost 9 bases to trimming and J lost 8 bases, with 17 bases between them. The CDR3 consists of 14 residues. The CDR3: CARARGRGDSPLHF. DNA for the CDR3: TGTGCCAGGGCCCGGGGACGGGGGGATTCACCCCTCCACTTT.

The chain joins TRBV5-8 to TRBJ1-6; 12 nucleotides agree with TRBD1. With 4 bases clipped from V and 6 bases from J, the junction kept 5 bases outside the gene matches. This CDR3 contains 16 residues. Looked up from germline, CDR1 is SGHTS and CDR2 is YDEGEE. In nucleotides, the CDR3 is TGTGCCAGCAGCGTGGGGACAGGGGGCCGTAATTCACCCCTCCACTTT. Its protein is CASSVGTGGRNSPLHF.

The genes are TRBV10-2 and TRBJ2-1, with 14 bases that match TRBD2. The germline CDR1 and CDR2 sequences are WSHSY and SAAADI. J lost 8 bases, V lost 5 bases, and 5 bases had no gene match. The CDR3 runs to 15 residues. CDR3 sequence (DNA): TGCGCCAGCAGTCTTGGACTAGCGGGAGGATATGAGCAGTTCTTC. Translating it yields CASSLGLAGGYEQFF.

V and J are TRBV6-1 and TRBJ1-5; TRBD1 agrees at 9 bases. The germline gives CDR1 MNHNS, CDR2 SASEGT. J was trimmed by 10 bases and V by 8 bases; bases with no gene match: 9. This CDR3 contains 13 residues. In DNA, the CDR3 is TGTGCCAGCTACCCCGGGACAGGGAGACCCCAGCATTTT. Its translation: CASYPGTGRPQHF.

The chain is built from TRBV5-5 and TRBJ1-5; the D is unclear. In germline, CDR1 is SGHKS, CDR2 YYEKEE (reference sequence). This CDR3 comprises 15 residues. Trimming took 4 bases from V and 0 from J, leaving 11 bases between them. The chain's CDR3 is CASSPWQTSNQPQHF. Here the CDR3 DNA reads TGTGCCAGCAGCCCGTGGCAGACTAGCAATCAGCCCCAGCATTTT.

The chain employs TRBV19 and TRBJ1-2; D unclear. The CDR3 runs to 15 residues. CDR1 is LNHDA and CDR2 is SQIVND in the germline V gene (reference sequence). V lost 3 bases to trimming and J lost 2 bases, with 13 bases between them. The CDR3 nucleotides read TGTGCCAGTAGTATGGCTGGGGTCATCAACTATGGCTACACCTTC. The encoded protein is CASSMAGVINYGYTF. The whole variable domain, filled in from reference TRBV19 and TRBJ1-2, reads DGGITQSPKYLFRKEGQNVTLSCEQNLNHDAMYWYRQDPGQGLRLIYYSQIVNDFQKGDIAEGYSVSREKKESFPLTVTSAQKNPTAFYLCASSMAGVINYGYTFGSGTRLTVV.

The chain employs TRBV6-6 and TRBJ1-1; D possibly corresponds to TRBD1 (5 bases). In germline, CDR1 is MNHNY, CDR2 SVGAGI (reference sequence). This CDR3 contains 15 residues. Trimming stripped 7 bases from V and 5 bases from J, with 20 bases between. The CDR3 loop is CASNFPRQGGTEAFF. DNA of the CDR3: TGTGCCAGCAATTTCCCCCGGCAGGGCGGGACTGAAGCTTTCTTT.

This clone was counted at least ten times. This same CDR3 is encoded by further DNA sequences in the sample. The chain recombines TRBV4-3 with TRBJ1-1, with D possibly being TRBD1 (5 bases). Trimming stripped 4 bases from V and 1 base from J, with 10 bases between. CDR3 length: 14 amino acids. Germline V gives CDR1 LGHNA, CDR2 YSLEER. CDR3 DNA: TGCGCCAGCAGCCTCCTCACAGGGAACACTGAAGCTTTCTTT. The encoded protein is CASSLLTGNTEAFF.

CDR3 sequence: CASSLGLGANVLTF. The CDR3, as DNA: TGTGCCAGCAGCCTAGGTTTAGGGGCCAACGTCCTGACTTTC. The chain couples TRBV11-1 to TRBJ2-6, with D unclear. CDR1 is SGHAT and CDR2 is FQDESV in the germline V gene (reference sequence). With 5 bases removed from V and 4 bases from J, the gap between germline ends came to 9 bases. The CDR3 has 14 residues.

The genes are TRBV9 and TRBJ2-1; D is unresolved. Germline lookup yields CDR1 SGDLS and CDR2 YYNGEE. Trimming took 1 base from V and 6 from J, leaving 11 bases between them. This CDR3 is built from 14 residues. CDR3 nucleotides: TGTGCCAGCAGCGTAACCTCTACTCCCAATGAGCAGTTCTTC. This codes for CASSVTSTPNEQFF. Supplemented by reference TRBV9 and TRBJ2-1, the full variable domain reads DSGVTQTPKHLITATGQRVTLRCSPRSGDLSVYWYQQSLDQGLQFLIQYYNGEERAKGNILERFSAQQFPDLHSELNLSSLELGDSALYFCASSVTSTPNEQFFGPGTRLTVL.

Notes on this clone: The same CDR3 arises from other DNA sequences in this sample as well. CDR3 protein: CSVESVANTGELFF. CDR3 DNA sequence: TGCAGCGTTGAGTCGGTGGCTAACACCGGGGAGCTGTTTTTT. The rearrangement joins TRBV29-1 to TRBJ2-2; no definite D call. In germline, CDR1 is SQVTM, CDR2 ANQGSEA. V was pared by 3 bases and J by 2 bases, with 10 bases between. This CDR3 spans 14 amino acids.